These T cell receptor beta chains were read from a single sample in a study of T cell responses to AZD1222 COVID-19 vaccine. Produced via immunoSEQ multiplex PCR; TCRdb's table is partial and in-frame only. The table lists about 83,000 clones, 85% to 90% of them singletons. The sequencing here drew on peripheral blood, taken on day 0 of MenACWY control vaccination. These receptors all come from an adult in good health. The CDR3 runs from the conserved cysteine through the conserved F or W. The D gene is left open where the match is weak. Clone sizes are given selectively: once, few, many, or a class where the clone is expanded.

V gene: TRBV5-1; clone size: -; D gene: -; J gene: TRBJ1-3; CDR3 protein: CASSLEAGVNTIYF; CDR3 DNA: TGCGCCAGCAGCTTGGAGGCAGGGGTGAACACCATATATTTT
V gene: TRBV5-1; clone size: -; D gene: -; J gene: TRBJ1-1; CDR3 protein: CASSPINSQGYTEAFF; CDR3 DNA: TGCGCCAGCAGCCCGATTAATTCCCAGGGATACACTGAAGCTTTCTTT
V gene: TRBV19; clone size: -; D gene: -; J gene: TRBJ2-5; CDR3 protein: CASTPDPGETQYF; CDR3 DNA: TGTGCCAGTACCCCGGACCCCGGGGAGACCCAGTACTTC
V gene: TRBV19; clone size: -; D gene: -; J gene: TRBJ1-1; CDR3 protein: CASSRRENTEAFF; CDR3 DNA: TGTGCCAGTAGTCGACGGGAAAACACTGAAGCTTTCTTT
V gene: TRBV19; clone size: -; D gene: -; J gene: TRBJ1-5; CDR3 protein: CASSTFQGSNQPQHF; CDR3 DNA: TGTGCCAGTAGTACGTTTCAGGGGAGCAATCAGCCCCAGCATTTT
V gene: TRBV18; clone size: -; D gene: -; J gene: TRBJ2-2; CDR3 protein: CASSPGQNTGELFF; CDR3 DNA: TGTGCCAGCTCACCAGGGCAGAACACCGGGGAGCTGTTTTTT
V gene: TRBV28; clone size: -; D gene: TRBD1; J gene: TRBJ2-7; CDR3 protein: CASSLPRGNSYEQYF; CDR3 DNA: TGTGCCAGCAGTTTGCCCAGGGGGAACTCCTACGAGCAGTACTTC
V gene: TRBV28; clone size: -; D gene: TRBD1; J gene: TRBJ2-1; CDR3 protein: CASSIGQGIKNEQFF; CDR3 DNA: TGTGCCAGCAGTATCGGACAGGGAATAAAAAATGAGCAGTTCTTC
V gene: TRBV7-2; clone size: -; D gene: -; J gene: TRBJ2-7; CDR3 protein: CASSQTLGEQYF; CDR3 DNA: TGTGCCAGCAGCCAGACCCTGGGCGAGCAGTACTTC
V gene: TRBV5-1; clone size: -; D gene: -; J gene: TRBJ2-5; CDR3 protein: CASSLVETQYF; CDR3 DNA: TGCGCCAGCAGCTTGGTAGAGACCCAGTACTTC
V gene: TRBV30; clone size: -; D gene: -; J gene: TRBJ2-7; CDR3 protein: CAWSPGILPYEQYF; CDR3 DNA: TGTGCCTGGAGTCCAGGGATTTTGCCCTACGAGCAGTACTTC
V gene: TRBV7-9; clone size: -; D gene: -; J gene: TRBJ1-4; CDR3 protein: CASSPDIKNEKLFF; CDR3 DNA: TGTGCCAGCAGCCCGGACATAAAAAATGAAAAACTGTTTTTT
V gene: TRBV20-1; clone size: -; D gene: TRBD2; J gene: TRBJ2-3; CDR3 protein: CSASSTGTSGRTDTQYF; CDR3 DNA: TGCAGTGCTAGTTCTACCGGGACTAGCGGTCGCACAGATACGCAGTATTTT
V gene: TRBV25-1; clone size: -; D gene: -; J gene: TRBJ2-7; CDR3 protein: CASSWGDRPYEQYF; CDR3 DNA: TGTGCCAGCAGTTGGGGGGACAGACCCTACGAGCAGTACTTC
V gene: TRBV4-3; clone size: -; D gene: -; J gene: TRBJ2-1; CDR3 protein: CASSQDHTGASYNEQFF; CDR3 DNA: TGCGCCAGCAGCCAAGATCACACGGGGGCCTCCTACAATGAGCAGTTCTTC
V gene: TRBV25-1; clone size: -; D gene: -; J gene: TRBJ2-7; CDR3 protein: CASTPWSGHSVWYF; CDR3 DNA: TGTGCCAGCACCCCATGGTCCGGGCACAGTGTGTGGTACTTC
V gene: TRBV15; clone size: -; D gene: -; J gene: TRBJ2-3; CDR3 protein: CATSGFSPTGADTQYF; CDR3 DNA: TGTGCCACCAGCGGGTTTTCACCAACTGGCGCCGATACGCAGTATTTT
V gene: TRBV7-9; clone size: -; D gene: TRBD1; J gene: TRBJ1-1; CDR3 protein: CASSLGQLMNTEAFF; CDR3 DNA: TGTGCCAGCAGCTTGGGACAGCTCATGAACACTGAAGCTTTCTTT
V gene: TRBV5-8; clone size: few; D gene: -; J gene: TRBJ2-5; CDR3 protein: CASTNPLRGQSGEGETQYF; CDR3 DNA: TGTGCCAGCACCAACCCCCTACGGGGCCAATCAGGGGAGGGAGAGACCCAGTACTTC
V gene: TRBV3-1/TRBV3-2; clone size: -; D gene: TRBD2; J gene: TRBJ2-7; CDR3 protein: CASSQDRAAGAIRKQYF; CDR3 DNA: TGTGCCAGCAGCCAAGATCGGGCGGCGGGAGCGATTAGGAAGCAGTACTTC
V gene: TRBV28; clone size: once; D gene: -; J gene: TRBJ2-6; CDR3 protein: CASSRQATGANVLTF; CDR3 DNA: TGTGCCAGCAGCAGGCAAGCTACCGGGGCCAACGTCCTGACTTTC
V gene: TRBV7-2; clone size: -; D gene: -; J gene: TRBJ2-7; CDR3 protein: CASSSTTTVYEQYF; CDR3 DNA: TGTGCCAGCAGCTCGACGACGACCGTCTACGAGCAGTACTTC